These T cell receptor beta chains were read from a single sample in a study of blood T cell repertoires in COVID-19. Assay used: immunoSEQ multiplex PCR; TCRdb lists only in-frame clones, some missing. The sample lists 350,000 or so clones, approximately 89% occurring once. The material sequenced was peripheral blood. Receptor source: a woman in her sixties with COVID-19, enrolled during active disease. The CDR3 runs from the conserved cysteine through the conserved F or W. D genes are given only for firm matches. Clone size is stated in some rows and not others, as once, few, many or a class when expanded.

NA	TRBV27	TRBJ1-5	NA	TGTGCCAGCAGTTTATTCGGCGGGTACAATCAGCCCCAGCATTTT	CASSLFGGYNQPQHF
NA	TRBV9	TRBJ2-6	TRBD1	TGTGCCAGCAGCGTAGACAGGCAGGGGGTATCTGGGGCCAACGTCCTGACTTTC	CASSVDRQGVSGANVLTF
NA	TRBV6-1	TRBJ1-1	NA	TGTGCCAGCAGTGAAGGCGGGGGGGGATGGATATCTGAAGCTTTCTTT	CASSEGGGGWISEAFF
NA	TRBV29-1	TRBJ1-1	NA	TGCAGCGTTACCCAGACGGGTAAGACTGAAGCTTTCTTT	CSVTQTGKTEAFF
NA	TRBV5-1	TRBJ1-2	NA	TGCGCCAGCAGCCCTGGACAGCCAAACTATGGCTACACCTTC	CASSPGQPNYGYTF
few	TRBV7-9	TRBJ1-4	TRBD1	TGTGCCAGCACCGTAGGGGACAGGACTAATGAAAAACTGTTTTTT	CASTVGDRTNEKLFF
NA	TRBV27	TRBJ1-1	TRBD1	TGTGCCAGCAGTTTAGAGGGGACAGGGGGCACTGAAGCTTTCTTT	CASSLEGTGGTEAFF
NA	TRBV6-6	TRBJ1-3	TRBD1	TGTGCCAGCAGTCTCGGACAGGGGTTCCCTTTCTCTGGAAACACCATATATTTT	CASSLGQGFPFSGNTIYF
NA	TRBV5-5	TRBJ2-7	TRBD1	TGTGCCAGCAGCCGCCGGGACAGGGTTTACGAGCAGTACTTC	CASSRRDRVYEQYF
NA	TRBV24-1	TRBJ1-5	NA	TGTGCCACCAGTACAGGGAATAGCAATCAGCCCCAGCATTTT	CATSTGNSNQPQHF
NA	TRBV11-2	TRBJ1-6	TRBD1	TGTGCCAGCATGAGACAGGGAAGGGCTTATAATTCACCCCTCCACTTT	CASMRQGRAYNSPLHF
NA	TRBV7-3	TRBJ1-2	NA	TGTGCCAGCAGCTTAGAGGTTGGTACTGGCTACACCTTC	CASSLEVGTGYTF
few	TRBV5-1	TRBJ1-2	NA	TGCGCCAGCAGCTTGGGAGGGTTCGCTGGCTACACCTTC	CASSLGGFAGYTF
NA	TRBV6-4	TRBJ1-6	NA	TGTGCCAGCAGTCCCCAGACGGGTTCACCCCTCCACTTT	CASSPQTGSPLHF
NA	TRBV7-9	TRBJ1-2	NA	TGTGCCAGCAGCCGCGCGGGGATAGGGCTCTATGGCTACACCTTC	CASSRAGIGLYGYTF
NA	TRBV27	TRBJ1-6	NA	TGTGCCAGCAGTAAAACCCAGGGCTATAATTCACCCCTCCACTTT	CASSKTQGYNSPLHF
once	TRBV7-3	TRBJ1-2	NA	TGTGCCAGCAGCTTATACGCCGGGACATTCTATGGCTACACCTTC	CASSLYAGTFYGYTF
few	TRBV11-3	TRBJ2-2	NA	TGTGCCAGCAGCTCTGGCCCCCTGTCCGGGGAGCTGTTTTTT	CASSSGPLSGELFF
NA	TRBV12-5	TRBJ1-4	NA	TGTGCTAGTGGTTTGAACCGGGGGGATGAAAAACTGTTTTTT	CASGLNRGDEKLFF
many	TRBV28	TRBJ1-6	TRBD1	TGTGCCAGCAGTTTTTCCCCTGGACAGGAGAGCTCCTATAATTCACCCCTCCACTTT	CASSFSPGQESSYNSPLHF
NA	TRBV30	TRBJ2-7	NA	TGTGCCTGGAGTCTCCGGGAACATCAGTACTTC	CAWSLREHQYF
NA	TRBV10-3	TRBJ1-5	NA	TGTGCCATCAAGGCACAGGTCAATCAGCCCCAGCATTTT	CAIKAQVNQPQHF
NA	TRBV5-1	TRBJ2-3	TRBD1	TGCGCCAGCAGCTCCACAGGGGGTCCCGGTCCTAGCACAGATACGCAGTATTTT	CASSSTGGPGPSTDTQYF
once	TRBV30	TRBJ1-3	NA	TGTGCCTGGAGTGTAGGCAGGAACTCTGGAAACACCATATATTTT	CAWSVGRNSGNTIYF
NA	TRBV6-5	TRBJ1-2	TRBD1	TGTGCCAGCCGTTACATAGGACAGGGAAGCTATGGCTACACCTTC	CASRYIGQGSYGYTF
NA	TRBV11-2	TRBJ2-7	TRBD1	TGTGCCAGCAGCTTCGACAGGGGGCGATCGGGCGAGCAGTACTTC	CASSFDRGRSGEQYF
NA	TRBV5-1	TRBJ2-5	TRBD2	TGCGCCAGCAGCTTGGGACTAGCGGGGGGGCCTTCGGAGACCCAGTACTTC	CASSLGLAGGPSETQYF
NA	TRBV9	TRBJ2-1	TRBD2	TGTGCCAGCAGCGTAGTATCGGGGGGTGGTACTGAGCAGTTCTTC	CASSVVSGGGTEQFF
NA	TRBV28	TRBJ1-1	NA	TGTGCCAGCATAACTCGGGGGGCGGTCACTGAAGCTTTCTTT	CASITRGAVTEAFF
NA	TRBV11-2	TRBJ2-7	TRBD1	TGTGCCAGCAGCACCTGGGGGACAGGGGCCCACGAGCAGTACTTC	CASSTWGTGAHEQYF
NA	TRBV30	TRBJ2-1	TRBD1	TGTGCCTACTTATCGGGACAGATCTACAATGAGCAGTTCTTC	CAYLSGQIYNEQFF
NA	TRBV5-6	TRBJ1-1	NA	TGTGCCAGCAGCTTGGAAACAGGAGGGGTGAACACTGAAGCTTTCTTT	CASSLETGGVNTEAFF
NA	TRBV6-5	TRBJ2-3	NA	TGTGCCAGCAGATCTACGGCAGATACGCAGTATTTT	CASRSTADTQYF
once	TRBV3-1/TRBV3-2	TRBJ2-1	TRBD2	TGTGCCAGCAGCCAAGAGGAGGGGCGGGGGGGCCCCTACAATGAGCAGTTCTTC	CASSQEEGRGGPYNEQFF
NA	TRBV9	TRBJ2-1	NA	TGTGCCAGCAGCGTAGCCGGGACTCGCTTTTCAAATGAGCAGTTCTTC	CASSVAGTRFSNEQFF
once	TRBV19	TRBJ1-2	NA	TGTGCCAGTAGTATCATGGAGGGCTACTATGGCTACACCTTC	CASSIMEGYYGYTF
NA	TRBV5-5	TRBJ2-2	NA	TGTGCCAGCAGCTCATTCAGGGACACCGGGGAGCTGTTTTTT	CASSSFRDTGELFF
NA	TRBV7-3	TRBJ2-1	NA	TGTGCCAGCAGCGACCCGGGTATCTCCTACAATGAGCAGTTCTTC	CASSDPGISYNEQFF
NA	TRBV6-5	TRBJ1-1	NA	TGTGCCAGCAGTCATGAACTGGAAGCTTTCTTT	CASSHELEAFF
NA	TRBV15	TRBJ1-1	NA	TGTGCCACCAGCCCTGTGAACACTGAAGCTTTCTTT	CATSPVNTEAFF
few	TRBV5-1	TRBJ1-3	NA	TGCGCCAGCAGCTTGGAGGGCGGGAGCTCTGGAAACACCATATATTTT	CASSLEGGSSGNTIYF
once	TRBV19	TRBJ1-1	TRBD1	TGTGCCAGTAGTAACCGGGACAGGGGAGGGATGAACACTGAAGCTTTCTTT	CASSNRDRGGMNTEAFF
NA	TRBV6-5	TRBJ1-5	NA	TGTGCCAGCGAGAAGGACACGTTACGGACCCAGCATTTT	CASEKDTLRTQHF